This is a list of T cell receptor beta chains from one sample in a study of shared clonotypes between healthy human individuals. Sequenced by immunoSEQ multiplex PCR; TCRdb stores in-frame clones only, minus some. The sample records hundreds of thousands of clones, 95% to 97% being singletons. The sample was naive CD8+ T cells sorted from blood. The source of these receptors is a woman aged 25 to 39 in good health. The CDR3 runs from the conserved cysteine through the conserved F or W. A D gene is named only where the DNA matches it firmly. The listing skips clone size in some rows; elsewhere it reads once, few, many or a size class.

>TRBV5-1|.|TRBJ2-7|.
TGCGCCAGCACCCCCGGGCCTACCTCCTACGAGCAGTACTTC
CASTPGPTSYEQYF
>TRBV5-8|.|TRBJ2-1|.
TGTGCCAGCAGCTTGATCAGGGCTAACAATGAGCAGTTCTTC
CASSLIRANNEQFF
>TRBV13|.|TRBJ1-1|many
TGTGCCAGCTTATCAGGGGAGGTTGACACTGAAGCTTTCTTT
CASLSGEVDTEAFF
>TRBV2|TRBD2|TRBJ2-7|once
TGTGCCAGCAGTGATCTTAGCGGGACCGACGAGCAGTACTTC
CASSDLSGTDEQYF
>TRBV6-5|.|TRBJ1-2|once
TGTGCCAGCAGCTACGGAAGCTTCTATGGCTACACCTTC
CASSYGSFYGYTF
>TRBV5-6|.|TRBJ2-7|.
TGTGCCAGCAGCTTGGGCCACGAGCAGTACTTC
CASSLGHEQYF
>TRBV29-1|.|TRBJ2-7|.
TGCAGCGTTGTCCGGGACTCCTACGAGCAGTACTTC
CSVVRDSYEQYF
>TRBV27|.|TRBJ2-3|.
TGTGCCAGCGGATTTAATTCAGATACGCAGTATTTT
CASGFNSDTQYF
>TRBV9|TRBD2|TRBJ2-3|.
TGTGCCAGCAGCGTCGAGCGGGACCTCACAGATACGCAGTATTTT
CASSVERDLTDTQYF
>TRBV5-6|.|TRBJ2-7|.
TGTGCCAGCAGCTTGACCGGGACTTTCTACGAGCAGTACTTC
CASSLTGTFYEQYF
>TRBV25-1|.|TRBJ2-2|once
TGTGCCAGCAGTGAGGGAGCCGGGGAGCTGTTTTTT
CASSEGAGELFF
>TRBV19|.|TRBJ2-2|.
TGTGCCAGTAGTTACTACCCGAACACCGGGGAGCTGTTTTTT
CASSYYPNTGELFF
>TRBV14|.|TRBJ2-7|once
TGTGCCAGCAGCCAAGATCGGGAGACAGAGTACTTC
CASSQDRETEYF
>TRBV5-6|.|TRBJ1-1|.
TGTGCCAGCAGCTTGGCCTCGGGGAACACTGAAGCTTTCTTT
CASSLASGNTEAFF
>TRBV5-1|.|TRBJ2-1|.
TGCGCCAGCAGCTTGTCGGGATACAATGAGCAGTTCTTC
CASSLSGYNEQFF
>TRBV28|.|TRBJ2-1|.
TGTGCCAGCAGGTCCTACATTCTCGGGTACAATGAGCAGTTCTTC
CASRSYILGYNEQFF
>TRBV6-1|.|TRBJ1-1|.
TGTGCCAGCAGGAAAATAGACGGGATGAACACTGAAGCTTTCTTT
CASRKIDGMNTEAFF
>TRBV2|.|TRBJ2-7|.
TGTGCCAGCAGCCAAACGAGCATTGTGGGGTACGGCTACGAGCAGTACTTC
CASSQTSIVGYGYEQYF
>TRBV19|.|TRBJ2-5|.
TGTGCCAGTAGTGGACACCAAGCGGAGGGAATGACCCAGTACTTC
CASSGHQAEGMTQYF
>TRBV2|.|TRBJ2-2|.
TGTGCCAGCAGTGAACTACGCGGGGAGCTGTTTTTT
CASSELRGELFF
>TRBV28|.|TRBJ1-5|.
TGTGCCAGCAGACAGGGCTATAGCAATCAGCCCCAGCATTTT
CASRQGYSNQPQHF
>TRBV2|.|TRBJ2-1|.
TGTGCCAGACGACTAAGTCATGAGCAGTTCTTC
CARRLSHEQFF
>TRBV9|TRBD2|TRBJ2-1|.
TGTGCCAGCAGCGAGAGCGGGAGTTTCCACAATGAGCAGTTCTTC
CASSESGSFHNEQFF
>TRBV11-3|.|TRBJ2-2|.
TGTGCCAGCAGCCCCCGGACCGGGACCGGGGAGCTGTTTTTT
CASSPRTGTGELFF
>TRBV6-1|.|TRBJ1-2|.
TGTGCCAGCCGTCCACAGGGTGTCGGCTATGGCTACACCTTC
CASRPQGVGYGYTF
>TRBV28|.|TRBJ2-2|.
TGTGCCAGCAGTCCCCGACATCATTTCCACACCGGGGAGCTGTTTTTT
CASSPRHHFHTGELFF
>TRBV7-9|TRBD2|TRBJ2-7|.
TGTGCCAGCAGCTTAGAAGCGGGAGTAAGCGAGCAGTACTTC
CASSLEAGVSEQYF
>TRBV7-8|.|TRBJ2-3|.
TGTGCCAGCAGCCCGTGGGGGACTGACCCCACAGATACGCAGTATTTT
CASSPWGTDPTDTQYF
>TRBV6-1|.|TRBJ2-5|.
TGTGCCAGCAGTGGGGGCAGGGGCGCCCTCCAAGAGACCCAGTACTTC
CASSGGRGALQETQYF
>TRBV30|.|TRBJ2-7|.
TGTGCCTGGAGTTACCTCTCCGGGGAGCAGTACTTC
CAWSYLSGEQYF
>TRBV29-1|.|TRBJ1-1|.
TGCAGCGTCCAGACGGGAAACACTGAAGCTTTCTTT
CSVQTGNTEAFF
>TRBV10-1|.|TRBJ1-1|.
TGCGCCAGCAGTGAGGCCGGGACTGAAGCTTTCTTT
CASSEAGTEAFF
>TRBV5-6|.|TRBJ2-7|.
TGTGCCAGCAGCTTTAGAGGCTACGAGCAGTACTTC
CASSFRGYEQYF
>TRBV7-2|TRBD1|TRBJ2-7|.
TGTGCCAGCAGCTTACGGGACAGGGTTTTCGAGCAGTACTTC
CASSLRDRVFEQYF
>TRBV27|.|TRBJ2-7|.
TGTGCCAGCAGTTTACGCGAGGTAATGAACGAGCAGTACTTC
CASSLREVMNEQYF